A single sample is the source of the 5 T cell receptor beta chains below, sequenced in a study of shared clonotypes between healthy human individuals. The protocol was immunoSEQ multiplex PCR, while the TCRdb copy is restricted to in-frame clones and leaves out a portion. The sample shows approximately 1,500,000 clones, over 95% of them seen only once. Sequenced material: naive CD4+ T cells sorted from blood. Noted subset: CD45RA+ positively selected. Every receptor here comes from a young man in good health.

As for this clone: The identical CDR3 is also encoded by other nucleotide sequences in the sample. The chain employs TRBV19 and TRBJ2-5; 7 nucleotides align to TRBD1. The germline V gene encodes CDR1 LNHDA and CDR2 SQIVND (reference sequence). After removal of 3 bases from V and 4 bases from J, the junction contained 5 bases not matched to a gene. CDR3 length equals 14 residues. CDR3 sequence reads: CASSITGAGETQYF. CDR3 coding DNA: TGTGCCAGTAGTATCACAGGGGCGGGAGAGACCCAGTACTTC.

The CDR3 nucleotides are TGTGCCAGCAGTTTAGACTACCTTGGGGAGACCCAGTACTTC. Protein: CASSLDYLGETQYF. The V and J genes are TRBV28 and TRBJ2-5, with D tentatively TRBD2 (5 bases). V gave up 2 bases and J gave up 5 bases, with 12 bases separating them. CDR3 size: 14 residues. From germline, CDR1 is MDHEN and CDR2 SYDVKM. The whole variable domain, filled in from reference TRBV28 and TRBJ2-5, reads DVKVTQSSRYLVKRTGEKVFLECVQDMDHENMFWYRQDPGLGLRLIYFSYDVKMKEKGDIPEGYSVSREKKERFSLILESASTNQTSMYLCASSLDYLGETQYFGPGTRLLVL.

The chain employs TRBV28 and TRBJ2-5; D possibly matches TRBD1 or TRBD2 (5 bases each). Germline-derived CDR1 and CDR2 are MDHEN and SYDVKM. This CDR3 is built from 15 residues. The ends were cut back, 4 bases at V and 5 bases at J, with 17 bases in the middle. The CDR3 loop reads CASSSSGTSRETQYF. The CDR3 DNA reads TGTGCCAGCAGTTCGTCCGGGACCTCGAGGGAGACCCAGTACTTC.

This chain joins TRBV11-2 and TRBJ2-1; D is perhaps TRBD1 (6 bases). Germline-derived CDR1 and CDR2 are SGHAT and FQNNGV. V was shortened by 1 base and J by 4 bases, with 11 bases between the two germline ends. This CDR3 has 15 amino acids. CDR3 loop: CASSLAQGSYNEQFF. The DNA for the CDR3 is TGTGCCAGCAGCTTAGCGCAGGGGTCGTACAATGAGCAGTTCTTC.

The V gene is TRBV5-1, the J gene TRBJ2-1, with 7 bases lining up with TRBD1. CDR1 is SGHRS, CDR2 YFSETQ, per germline. This CDR3 has 16 residues. V lost 2 bases and J lost 0; bases outside the gene matches: 5. The CDR3 loop reads CASSFLQGSSYNEQFF. The CDR3 nucleotides read TGCGCCAGCAGCTTTCTACAGGGGTCCTCCTACAATGAGCAGTTCTTC. The entire variable domain, with the rest obtained from reference TRBV5-1 and TRBJ2-1, is as follows: KAGVTQTPRYLIKTRGQQVTLSCSPISGHRSVSWYQQTPGQGLQFLFEYFSETQRNKGNFPGRFSGRQFSNSRSEMNVSTLELGDSALYLCASSFLQGSSYNEQFFGPGTRLTVL.